These T cell receptor beta chains were read from a single sample in a study of shared clonotypes between healthy human individuals. Sequencing was performed with immunoSEQ multiplex PCR; in TCRdb, only in-frame clones are kept and a portion is missing. There are millions of clones in the sample; about 92% occur only once, and 1.5% to 2% lies in the top ten. The sample consisted of naive CD8+ T cells from PBMCs. The receptor set was obtained from a man aged 18 to 35 in good health. Some clones in this sample may be carry-over from other donors' samples. Both conserved end residues are part of each CDR3. A D gene is named only where the DNA matches it firmly. Only part of the rows carry a size: once, few, many, or a class if the clone is expanded.

CDR3 length	J gene	D gene	V gene	clone size	CDR3 DNA	CDR3 protein
17	TRBJ2-7	TRBD1	TRBV4-1	NA	TGCGCCAGCAGCCATCGCCCTGGGACAGGGCCTGGGGACGAGCAGTACTTC	CASSHRPGTGPGDEQYF
16	TRBJ2-1	TRBD2	TRBV5-4	once	TGTGCCAGCAGCTTGGTTCCGGCGGGGGGGTACAATGAGCAGTTCTTC	CASSLVPAGGYNEQFF
15	TRBJ1-5	TRBD1	TRBV4-1	NA	TGCGCCAGCAGCCCCTTGACAGGGTCTGGCCAGCCCCAGCATTTT	CASSPLTGSGQPQHF
14	TRBJ2-7	NA	TRBV9	NA	TGTGCCAGCAGCGTAGACAGGGCGAACTACGAGCAGTACTTC	CASSVDRANYEQYF
13	TRBJ2-7	TRBD1	TRBV2	NA	TGTGCCGGATGGGGGACAGGGTTCTACGAGCAGTACTTC	CAGWGTGFYEQYF
14	TRBJ1-3	NA	TRBV5-1	NA	TGCGCCAGCAGCTTGCGGTCTGGAAGGGACACCATATATTTT	CASSLRSGRDTIYF
15	TRBJ2-3	TRBD1	TRBV7-6	NA	TGTGCCAGCAGCCACCGGGACAGGAGCACAGATACGCAGTATTTT	CASSHRDRSTDTQYF
14	TRBJ2-1	NA	TRBV7-9	NA	TGTGCCAGCAGCTCGATCCAGCTCGGCAATGAGCAGTTCTTC	CASSSIQLGNEQFF
13	TRBJ2-7	NA	TRBV7-3	NA	TGTGCCAGCAGCCGCCCGGGAGTCTACGAGCAGTACTTC	CASSRPGVYEQYF
14	TRBJ2-7	TRBD2	TRBV19	NA	TGTGCCAGTAAGGGTGCGGGAGCAATCCGCGAGCAGTACTTC	CASKGAGAIREQYF
12	TRBJ2-7	NA	TRBV14	once	TGTGCCAGCAGCCTTGGGTTTCACGAGCAGTACTTC	CASSLGFHEQYF
16	TRBJ2-1	TRBD2	TRBV6-1	NA	TGTGCCAGCAGTGGGACTAGTACTCTTTCGTACAATGAGCAGTTCTTC	CASSGTSTLSYNEQFF
13	TRBJ2-7	NA	TRBV27	NA	TGTGCCAGCAGCCTCGGAAGGACCTACGAGCAGTACTTC	CASSLGRTYEQYF
14	TRBJ2-7	NA	TRBV6-5	NA	TGTGCCAGCAGTTTCGGGCCGAAGACCTACGAGCAGTACTTC	CASSFGPKTYEQYF
13	TRBJ2-3	NA	TRBV7-2	once	TGTGCCAGCAGCCCCGGGACGCCCGATACGCAGTATTTT	CASSPGTPDTQYF
14	TRBJ1-4	NA	TRBV14	few	TGTGCCAGCAGCCAAGGGTCAGTGTATGAAAAACTGTTTTTT	CASSQGSVYEKLFF
18	TRBJ2-7	NA	TRBV4-1	NA	TGCGCCAGCAGCCACCCCAAAGCCGGACAGACCTCCCCCTACGAGCAGTACTTC	CASSHPKAGQTSPYEQYF
16	TRBJ2-3	NA	TRBV13	NA	TGTGCCAGCTCGGCTAGCCGGGAGAGTTGGACAGATACGCAGTATTTT	CASSASRESWTDTQYF
16	TRBJ1-3	NA	TRBV7-8	NA	TGTGCCAGCAGCTTAGCTCGATCGTGGGGAGGTAACACCATATATTTT	CASSLARSWGGNTIYF
13	TRBJ2-1	NA	TRBV11-2	NA	TGTGCCAGCAGCCGGGGGCAGAAAAATGAGCAGTTCTTC	CASSRGQKNEQFF
17	TRBJ2-1	NA	TRBV7-2	NA	TGTGCCAGCAGCTTCCGTTCCTCTATTAGCTCCTACAATGAGCAGTTCTTC	CASSFRSSISSYNEQFF
16	TRBJ2-2	NA	TRBV13	NA	TGTGCCAGCAGCTTAGGATCAGAACAGAACACCGGGGAGCTGTTTTTT	CASSLGSEQNTGELFF
13	TRBJ1-1	NA	TRBV28	NA	TGTGCCAGCAGTTCCTCCTTGAACACTGAAGCTTTCTTT	CASSSSLNTEAFF
16	TRBJ2-7	TRBD2	TRBV27	NA	TGTGCCAGCAGCCGCGGGACTAGCGGGAGCTCCTACGAGCAGTACTTC	CASSRGTSGSSYEQYF
15	TRBJ2-1	NA	TRBV27	NA	TGTGCCAGCAGTTTTACCAGGGTCTTATACAATGAGCAGTTCTTC	CASSFTRVLYNEQFF
13	TRBJ2-1	TRBD2	TRBV7-8	NA	TGTGCCAGCAGCGAACGCGGGGAGGGTGAGCAGTTCTTC	CASSERGEGEQFF
13	TRBJ1-5	TRBD1	TRBV6-1	few	TGTGCCAGCAGGGACAGGGGCAATCAGCCCCAGCATTTT	CASRDRGNQPQHF
12	TRBJ2-7	NA	TRBV7-9	NA	TGTGCCAGCAGCTTCTCTACGTACGAGCAGTACTTC	CASSFSTYEQYF
14	TRBJ1-4	TRBD1	TRBV28	NA	TGTGCCAGCAGTTTGGGACAGGGTAATGAAAAACTGTTTTTT	CASSLGQGNEKLFF
13	TRBJ2-5	TRBD1	TRBV5-6	NA	TGTGCCAGCAGCACTGGGACAGAAGAGACCCAGTACTTC	CASSTGTEETQYF
14	TRBJ2-7	NA	TRBV9	NA	TGTGCCAGCAGCGTAGGGTGGGAAAGATACGAGCAGTACTTC	CASSVGWERYEQYF
13	TRBJ1-1	NA	TRBV7-9	NA	TGTGCCAGCAGCTTAGAGAGGGACACTGAAGCTTTCTTT	CASSLERDTEAFF
15	TRBJ2-3	NA	TRBV29-1	NA	TGCAGCGTCCCTCCGGCCTTCTCGGGCACAGATACGCAGTATTTT	CSVPPAFSGTDTQYF
17	TRBJ2-7	NA	TRBV7-9	NA	TGTGCCAGCAGCTTGACCCCTTGGCAGCGGAGGCACTACGAGCAGTACTTC	CASSLTPWQRRHYEQYF
16	TRBJ2-1	NA	TRBV7-9	once	TGTGCCAGCAGCTTAGACGGCGGGGAGACCTACAATGAGCAGTTCTTC	CASSLDGGETYNEQFF
13	TRBJ2-7	NA	TRBV7-2	NA	TGTGCCAGCAGCCCCGGGGCATTCTACGAGCAGTACTTC	CASSPGAFYEQYF
13	TRBJ1-2	NA	TRBV7-9	few	TGTGCCAGCAGCTTACCGGGGAGGTATGGCTACACCTTC	CASSLPGRYGYTF
16	TRBJ1-3	NA	TRBV6-6	NA	TGTGCCAGCAGTTACTCGAACGGCCCCCTAGGAAACACCATATATTTT	CASSYSNGPLGNTIYF
17	TRBJ2-5	NA	TRBV7-9	NA	TGTGCCAGCAGGAGGGAGACCGGGCCCATTGGTGGAAAGACCCAGTACTTC	CASRRETGPIGGKTQYF
14	TRBJ2-3	NA	TRBV14	NA	TGTGCCAGCAGCCCCTGGCTAGCAGCAGATACGCAGTATTTT	CASSPWLAADTQYF
12	TRBJ2-1	NA	TRBV30	NA	TGTGCCTGGAGGAGGTCCCTAAGCGAGCAGTTCTTC	CAWRRSLSEQFF
18	TRBJ2-2	TRBD2	TRBV6-1	NA	TGTGCCAGCAGTGTTGTGGGTAGCGGGAGGTGGGGCACCGGGGAGCTGTTTTTT	CASSVVGSGRWGTGELFF
13	TRBJ2-7	NA	TRBV10-3	NA	TGTGCCATCAGCCCACTAGAGACCTACGAGCAGTACTTC	CAISPLETYEQYF
15	TRBJ2-1	NA	TRBV19	once	TGTGCCAGTAGTATGGTTCCGGCCTCCTACAATGAGCAGTTCTTC	CASSMVPASYNEQFF
14	TRBJ2-7	TRBD2	TRBV27	once	TGTGCCAGCAGTCTAGCGGGAGCTCTCGACGAGCAGTACTTC	CASSLAGALDEQYF
14	TRBJ1-2	NA	TRBV9	NA	TGTGCCAGCAGTGACGTAGGAGGGCTCTATGGCTACACCTTC	CASSDVGGLYGYTF
12	TRBJ2-7	NA	TRBV5-1	once	TGCGCCAGCAGCGGGCAGAACTACGAGCAGTACTTC	CASSGQNYEQYF